What follows are 11 T cell receptor beta chains derived from one specimen sequenced in a study of cytotoxic CD8 clonotypes in ibrutinib-treated CLL. Method: immunoSEQ multiplex PCR; TCRdb's copy keeps in-frame clones and lacks some. The sample records 200,000 or so clones, roughly 79% being singletons. The input for sequencing was PBMCs, taken after 12 months of ibrutinib treatment. All receptors derive from a human donor with chronic lymphocytic leukemia.

This rearrangement joins TRBV5-1 to TRBJ1-3; 9 nucleotides align to TRBD1. The V segment lost 1 base and the J segment 0 bases; nucleotides outside the gene matches: 5. Germline-derived CDR1 and CDR2 are SGHRS and YFSETQ. This CDR3 region has 17 residues. The CDR3 sequence: CASSLSTGGGSGNTIYF. The CDR3 DNA reads as TGCGCCAGCAGCTTGTCGACAGGGGGTGGCTCTGGAAACACCATATATTTT.

The chain joins TRBV5-1 to TRBJ2-7; D unresolved. V dropped 0 bases and J dropped 0 bases, with 10 bases sitting between them. The V gene's germline CDR1 is SGHRS and CDR2 YFSETQ. The CDR3 covers 15 residues. CDR3 sequence reads: CASSLEAGSSYEQYF. Here the CDR3 DNA reads TGCGCCAGCAGCTTGGAAGCCGGTTCCTCCTACGAGCAGTACTTC.

The chain combines TRBV5-1 with TRBJ1-1, with a tentative D call TRBD1 (6 bases). CDR1 and CDR2 (germline): SGHRS, YFSETQ. The CDR3 contains 14 residues. The V and J ends lost 0 bases and 4 bases respectively, with 10 bases between them. The CDR3 spells CASSLGGPGTEAFF. The CDR3 DNA sequence: TGCGCCAGCAGCTTGGGGGGGCCCGGCACTGAAGCTTTCTTT. Looking up the rest from reference TRBV5-1 and TRBJ1-1 gives the full variable domain: KAGVTQTPRYLIKTRGQQVTLSCSPISGHRSVSWYQQTPGQGLQFLFEYFSETQRNKGNFPGRFSGRQFSNSRSEMNVSTLELGDSALYLCASSLGGPGTEAFFGQGTRLTVV.

The CDR3 DNA is TGCGCCAGCAGCATTCAGACTAGCGGGGGCGCAGATACGCAGTATTTT. Its protein product is CASSIQTSGGADTQYF. The V and J genes are TRBV5-1 and TRBJ2-3, with 12 bases identical to TRBD2. This CDR3 region has 16 residues. Germline CDR1 and CDR2: SGHRS and YFSETQ. Trimming took 4 bases from V and 4 from J; bases not matched to a gene: 7. The whole variable domain, filled in from reference TRBV5-1 and TRBJ2-3, reads KAGVTQTPRYLIKTRGQQVTLSCSPISGHRSVSWYQQTPGQGLQFLFEYFSETQRNKGNFPGRFSGRQFSNSRSEMNVSTLELGDSALYLCASSIQTSGGADTQYFGPGTRLTVL.

The V and J genes are TRBV1 and TRBJ2-5; TRBD2 reflects the table's D call only, with no check against the DNA. TRBV1 is flagged as a pseudogene. CDR3 length: 17 residues. The CDR3 spells CTSSQWNPGGPTRTQYF. The CDR3 nucleotides read TGCACCAGCAGCCAATGGAATCCGGGAGGCCCAACGCGGACCCAGTACTTC.

The V gene is TRBV9, the J gene TRBJ2-3, with D possibly matching TRBD1 (5 bases). This CDR3 is built from 15 residues. V lost 4 bases and J 2 bases, leaving 14 bases between the germline ends. Germline assignment: CDR1 SGDLS and CDR2 YYNGEE. DNA of the CDR3: TGTGCCAGCAGCACCCAAGGCAGGGTCACAGATACGCAGTATTTT. The encoded protein is CASSTQGRVTDTQYF.

CDR3 amino acids: CASSGGRYEQYF. The DNA for the CDR3 is TGTGCCAGCAGTGGGGGGCGGTACGAGCAGTACTTC. This chain links TRBV28 with TRBJ2-7, with D perhaps given as TRBD1 or TRBD2 (6 bases each). The CDR3 has 12 amino acids. The germline V gene encodes CDR1 MDHEN and CDR2 SYDVKM. The germline V and J ends were trimmed by 5 bases and 4 bases, with 9 bases remaining between them.

The J gene is TRBJ1-2, the V gene TRBV6-1, with no clear D. This CDR3 comprises 14 residues. In germline, CDR1 is MNHNS, CDR2 SASEGT. V was pared by 7 bases and J by 3 bases, with 15 bases between. CDR3 protein: CASIPTLSHYGYTF. CDR3 bases: TGTGCCAGCATCCCTACACTATCCCACTATGGCTACACCTTC.

This sequence joins TRBV6-1 and TRBJ2-7; D remains ambiguous. Germline V gene data show CDR1 as MNHNS and CDR2 as SASEGT. The CDR3 is 11 amino acids. V lost 6 bases and J 3 bases, leaving 6 bases between the germline ends. The CDR3 nucleotides are TGTGCCAGCAGCCACAACTACGAGCAGTACTTC. Amino acids: CASSHNYEQYF.

This clone was recorded only once. The genes are TRBV5-1 and TRBJ1-4; D is ambiguous. Between the trimmed V and J ends, which lost 5 bases and 0 bases, there was a span of 11 bases. CDR1 is SGHRS, CDR2 YFSETQ, per germline. The CDR3 covers 15 residues. CDR3 DNA sequence: TGCGCCAGCAGTCGTGCCGTTGCAACTAATGAAAAACTGTTTTTT. Translated, it gives CASSRAVATNEKLFF.

The J gene is TRBJ1-5, the V gene TRBV7-6; D might be TRBD1 (6 bases). Germline V lookup: CDR1 SGHVS, CDR2 FNYEAQ. Deletions cut 4 bases from V and 0 bases from J, with 22 bases between. This CDR3 has 19 residues. Written as DNA, the CDR3 is TGTGCCAGCAGCTATGAAGCGGCAGGGGTCTTCTCTAGCAATCAGCCCCAGCATTTT. Protein: CASSYEAAGVFSSNQPQHF.